This is a list of T cell receptor beta chains from one sample in a study of blood T cell repertoires in COVID-19. This table comes from immunoSEQ multiplex PCR, and its TCRdb copy is limited to in-frame clones, with some not included. The sample shows 150,000 to 180,000 clones, about 85% of them seen only once. The sequenced sample consisted of peripheral blood. The source is a man aged 55-75 years with COVID-19, enrolled during active disease. The CDR3 runs from the conserved cysteine through the conserved F or W. Each record gives: D gene, clone size, V gene, J gene, CDR3 protein, CDR3 DNA. The D gene is left open where the match is weak. Expanded clones get a size class; other rows say once, few or many, or leave the size out.

>NA|NA|TRBV30|TRBJ2-1
CAWSPTNTPSNEQFF
TGTGCCTGGAGTCCAACCAACACCCCTTCCAATGAGCAGTTCTTC
>TRBD2|NA|TRBV28|TRBJ2-7
CASSLPKRGGNAYEQYF
TGTGCCAGCAGTTTACCTAAGCGGGGGGGAAACGCCTACGAGCAGTACTTC
>NA|NA|TRBV27|TRBJ1-2
CASSKTRPGPDWGYTF
TGTGCCAGCAGCAAAACACGCCCAGGACCGGACTGGGGCTACACCTTC
>TRBD1|NA|TRBV24-1|TRBJ1-5
CATSPDRGLSNQPQHF
TGTGCCACCAGTCCGGACAGGGGGCTTAGCAATCAGCCCCAGCATTTT
>TRBD1|NA|TRBV7-6|TRBJ1-2
CASSLNGQGVGGYTF
TGTGCCAGCAGCTTAAACGGACAGGGAGTAGGTGGCTACACCTTC
>TRBD2|NA|TRBV6-6|TRBJ2-6
CASSRTSGVSGANVLTF
TGTGCCAGCAGTCGGACTAGCGGGGTCTCTGGGGCCAACGTCCTGACTTTC
>NA|NA|TRBV19|TRBJ2-7
CASSLQGVSSYEQYF
TGTGCCAGTAGTCTACAGGGCGTAAGCTCCTACGAGCAGTACTTC
>NA|NA|TRBV10-3|TRBJ2-7
CAISDQTGEQYF
TGTGCCATCAGCGATCAGACGGGCGAGCAGTACTTC
>TRBD1|NA|TRBV28|TRBJ1-2
CASAVGQGNYGYTF
TGTGCCAGCGCCGTAGGACAGGGTAACTATGGCTACACCTTC
>TRBD1|NA|TRBV5-4|TRBJ2-7
CASSHYPGQGAGEQYF
TGTGCCAGCAGCCACTACCCGGGACAGGGGGCGGGTGAGCAGTACTTC
>TRBD2|once|TRBV7-2|TRBJ2-7
CASSSWGGNSNEQYF
TGTGCCAGCAGCTCCTGGGGGGGGAATTCGAACGAGCAGTACTTC
>NA|few|TRBV7-8|TRBJ1-1
CASSSHRVGNTEAFF
TGTGCCAGCAGCTCCCACAGGGTGGGGAACACTGAAGCTTTCTTT
>NA|NA|TRBV24-1|TRBJ2-2
CATSDLESAVGELFF
TGTGCCACCAGTGATTTGGAGTCGGCGGTCGGGGAGCTGTTTTTT
>NA|NA|TRBV6-5|TRBJ2-5
CASSSPKRAGETQYF
TGTGCCAGCAGTTCCCCCAAGAGAGCGGGAGAGACCCAGTACTTC
>TRBD1|NA|TRBV7-9|TRBJ1-4
CASSLGAGGGEKLFF
TGTGCCAGCAGCTTAGGAGCAGGGGGCGGTGAAAAACTGTTTTTT
>NA|NA|TRBV5-4|TRBJ2-5
CASSLGVGETQYF
TGTGCCAGCAGCTTGGGGGTCGGGGAGACCCAGTACTTC
>NA|NA|TRBV24-1|TRBJ1-5
CATSENQGSEPQHF
TGTGCCACCAGTGAAAATCAGGGGTCGGAGCCCCAGCATTTT
>NA|NA|TRBV7-9|TRBJ1-5
CASSLGPGQPQHF
TGTGCCAGCAGCTTAGGACCGGGGCAGCCCCAGCATTTT
>NA|NA|TRBV6-2/TRBV6-3|TRBJ2-1
CASSYSWGVLSNEQFF
TGTGCCAGCAGTTACTCTTGGGGGGTGCTGTCCAATGAGCAGTTCTTC
>NA|NA|TRBV7-9|TRBJ1-4
CASSLGQKNEKLFF
TGTGCCAGCAGCTTAGGTCAGAAGAATGAAAAACTGTTTTTT
>NA|once|TRBV9|TRBJ1-1
CASSAPVGGAEAFF
TGTGCCAGCAGCGCGCCGGTAGGGGGGGCTGAAGCTTTCTTT
>NA|NA|TRBV30|TRBJ2-5
CAWSLKGSKETQYF
TGTGCCTGGAGTCTCAAGGGGTCTAAAGAGACCCAGTACTTC
>NA|NA|TRBV27|TRBJ1-1
CASTPDSLNTEAFF
TGTGCCAGCACCCCAGACAGCCTGAACACTGAAGCTTTCTTT
>TRBD2|NA|TRBV5-6|TRBJ2-5
CASSWSGEGLHF
TGTGCCAGCAGCTGGTCGGGGGAGGGGCTACACTTC
>NA|NA|TRBV19|TRBJ1-6
CATRGPTASPLHF
TGTGCCACCAGGGGACCAACAGCTTCACCCCTCCACTTT
>NA|NA|TRBV14|TRBJ1-3
CASSQTTNRVGRGNTIYF
TGTGCCAGCAGCCAGACAACAAACAGGGTTGGCCGTGGAAACACCATATATTTT
>NA|NA|TRBV3-1/TRBV3-2|TRBJ2-7
CASSHSAGSYEQYF
TGTGCCAGCAGCCACTCGGCGGGTTCCTACGAGCAGTACTTC
>TRBD1|NA|TRBV19|TRBJ1-2
CASGDRLNYGYTF
TGTGCCAGTGGGGACAGACTTAACTATGGCTACACCTTC
>NA|NA|TRBV29-1|TRBJ1-2
CSVLGSVGTFYGYTF
TGCAGCGTTTTAGGGAGTGTTGGCACATTTTATGGCTACACCTTC
>NA|NA|TRBV5-4|TRBJ2-7
CASSHIEGLSYEQYF
TGTGCCAGCAGCCATATAGAGGGCCTCTCCTACGAGCAGTACTTC
>TRBD1|NA|TRBV28|TRBJ1-3
CASRDRGPTSGNTIYF
TGTGCCAGCAGAGACAGGGGCCCAACCTCTGGAAACACCATATATTTT
>NA|NA|TRBV6-6|TRBJ1-2
CASSRTEGYWLGIDGYTF
TGTGCCAGCAGTCGCACTGAGGGTTATTGGTTAGGGATAGACGGCTACACCTTC
>NA|NA|TRBV2|TRBJ1-6
CASSADRVNSPLHF
TGTGCCAGCAGTGCGGACAGAGTTAATTCACCCCTCCACTTT
>NA|NA|TRBV7-9|TRBJ1-4
CASSLVGVEKLFF
TGTGCCAGCAGCTTAGTCGGAGTAGAAAAACTGTTTTTT
>NA|NA|TRBV4-3|TRBJ2-7
CASSQEALSYEQYF
TGCGCCAGCAGCCAAGAGGCCCTTTCCTACGAGCAGTACTTC
>NA|NA|TRBV14|TRBJ2-1
CASSQQFYNEQFF
TGTGCCAGCAGCCAACAGTTTTACAATGAGCAGTTCTTC
>TRBD1|NA|TRBV18|TRBJ1-2
CASSRDRGHNYGYTF
TGTGCCAGCTCACGGGACAGGGGGCATAACTATGGCTACACCTTC
>TRBD1|NA|TRBV6-5|TRBJ1-2
CASRTPGQGFYGYTF
TGTGCCAGCAGAACCCCGGGACAGGGGTTCTATGGCTACACCTTC
>TRBD2|NA|TRBV9|TRBJ2-7
CASSVAGASGVVYEQYF
TGTGCCAGCAGCGTAGCTGGAGCTAGCGGGGTTGTCTACGAGCAGTACTTC
>TRBD2|NA|TRBV7-3|TRBJ2-3
CASSPGWLAGEFTDTQYF
TGTGCCAGCAGCCCTGGGTGGCTAGCGGGAGAGTTCACAGATACGCAGTATTTT
>NA|NA|TRBV7-2|TRBJ1-5
CASSLVGVAGNQPQHF
TGTGCCAGCAGCTTAGTAGGGGTTGCTGGCAATCAGCCCCAGCATTTT
>NA|NA|TRBV6-2/TRBV6-3|TRBJ2-2
CASSYGRETNTGELFF
TGTGCCAGCAGTTACGGACGGGAAACGAACACCGGGGAGCTGTTTTTT
>NA|NA|TRBV5-1|TRBJ1-2
CASSPLGGDGYTF
TGCGCCAGCAGCCCCTTGGGGGGGGATGGCTACACCTTC
>TRBD1|NA|TRBV6-2/TRBV6-3|TRBJ2-1
CASSQLNRGGSYNEQFF
TGTGCCAGCAGCCAACTGAACAGGGGTGGCTCCTACAATGAGCAGTTCTTC
>TRBD1|NA|TRBV11-2|TRBJ1-2
CASSLGEAGGYGYTF
TGTGCCAGCAGCTTAGGAGAGGCAGGGGGTTATGGCTACACCTTC
>TRBD1|few|TRBV6-5|TRBJ2-4
CASRAPGTGEGYF
TGTGCCAGCAGAGCCCCCGGGACAGGGGAGGGCTACTTC
>TRBD1|NA|TRBV7-9|TRBJ1-3
CASSLAGTESRTIYF
TGTGCCAGCAGCTTGGCCGGGACAGAGTCGAGGACCATATATTTT
>TRBD2|NA|TRBV4-2|TRBJ2-7
CASSHDLGGDEQYF
TGTGCCAGCAGCCACGACTTGGGAGGGGACGAGCAGTACTTC
>TRBD1|NA|TRBV24-1|TRBJ1-5
CATSDRTGVANQPQHF
TGTGCCACCAGTGATCGGACAGGGGTGGCCAATCAGCCCCAGCATTTT
>NA|once|TRBV14|TRBJ2-6
CASSKRPALSWIGANVLTF
TGTGCCAGCAGCAAACGACCGGCACTATCATGGATAGGGGCCAACGTCCTGACTTTC
>NA|NA|TRBV10-3|TRBJ2-3
CAISEEGLTDTQYF
TGTGCCATCAGTGAGGAGGGTCTGACAGATACGCAGTATTTT